Presented here are 10 T cell receptor beta chains from one specimen sequenced in a study of blood T cell repertoires in COVID-19. Generated by immunoSEQ multiplex PCR, the TCRdb table keeps only in-frame clones and is missing some. This sample has about 180,000 clones; 80% occur once, and the top ten carry 6.5% to 7%. Specimen: peripheral blood. The receptors come from a man aged 65-85 years with active or convalescent COVID-19.

V usage is TRBV7-2 and J usage is TRBJ1-5; D remains unclear. The CDR3 is 13 amino acids. V lost 5 bases, J lost 6 bases, and 11 bases lay in between. Germline V gene sequence: CDR1 SGHTA, CDR2 FQGNSA. This CDR3 is CASSLSPGQPQHF. Written as DNA, the CDR3 is TGTGCCAGCAGCCTCTCTCCAGGTCAGCCCCAGCATTTT.

This clone was detected once. The chain has TRBV4-1 and TRBJ2-1; TRBD2 matches 10 bases. Germline loops: CDR1 MGHRA, CDR2 YSYEKL. Unmatched junction bases numbered 12, after V lost 4 bases and J lost 6 bases. This CDR3 comprises 17 residues. The CDR3 here is CASSLRWGTSVTNEQFF. CDR3 nucleotides: TGCGCCAGCAGCCTACGATGGGGGACTAGCGTAACCAATGAGCAGTTCTTC.

CDR3 region: CASKREAGGHTGELFF. DNA for the CDR3: TGCGCCAGCAAAAGGGAAGCGGGGGGACACACCGGGGAGCTGTTTTTT. This chain connects TRBV5-1 to TRBJ2-2; TRBD2 matches 9 bases. Germline CDR1 SGHRS, CDR2 YFSETQ. The CDR3 is made up of 16 amino acids. Trimming took 6 bases from V and 3 from J; bases not matched to a gene: 9. The whole variable domain, remainder taken from reference TRBV5-1 and TRBJ2-2, is KAGVTQTPRYLIKTRGQQVTLSCSPISGHRSVSWYQQTPGQGLQFLFEYFSETQRNKGNFPGRFSGRQFSNSRSEMNVSTLELGDSALYLCASKREAGGHTGELFFGEGSRLTVL.

This rearrangement joins TRBV5-1 to TRBJ2-1, with TRBD2 matching 7 bases. The CDR3 has 15 residues. The V segment lost 4 bases and the J segment 7 bases; nucleotides outside the gene matches: 11. The germline V gene encodes CDR1 SGHRS and CDR2 YFSETQ. The CDR3 DNA sequence: TGCGCCAGCAGCCCTCTAGCGGCGACGCGGAATGAGCAGTTCTTC. The encoded protein is CASSPLAATRNEQFF.

The chain has TRBV2 and TRBJ2-3, with 8 bases aligning to TRBD1. This CDR3 contains 15 residues. V was clipped by 5 bases and J by 2 bases; unmatched bases: 6. Germline loops: CDR1 SNHLY, CDR2 FYNNEI. The CDR3 reads CASSLRDRYTDTQYF. The CDR3 bases are TGTGCCAGCAGTCTCCGGGACAGGTACACAGATACGCAGTATTTT.

This clone was picked up a small number of times. CDR3 amino acids: CASSLGRGFGEKLFF. CDR3 coding DNA: TGCGCCAGCAGTCTCGGGCGGGGGTTTGGGGAAAAACTGTTTTTT. The rearrangement joins TRBV5-1 to TRBJ1-4; D might be TRBD1 (5 bases). Germline values: CDR1 SGHRS, CDR2 YFSETQ. The CDR3 spans 15 residues. V lost 5 bases and J 8 bases, leaving 19 bases between the germline ends.

This sequence joins TRBV7-3 and TRBJ2-1, with 7 positions matching TRBD2. V shed 5 bases, J shed 2 bases, and the junction held 6 bases outside the gene matches. Germline values: CDR1 SGHTA, CDR2 FQGTGA. The CDR3 contains 15 residues. The CDR3 region is CASSQAGPAYNEQFF. CDR3 bases: TGTGCCAGCAGCCAAGCGGGACCGGCCTACAATGAGCAGTTCTTC.

This CDR3 is CASSLAVSTNSPLHF. The CDR3 DNA is TGTGCCAGCAGCTTGGCAGTGTCCACAAATTCACCCCTCCACTTT. The V gene is TRBV5-8, the J gene TRBJ1-6; no reliable D call. The germline gives CDR1 SGHTS, CDR2 YDEGEE. This CDR3 spans 15 amino acids. Trimming shortened V by 0 bases and J by 7 bases, and 11 bases separated the two germline ends.

This chain connects TRBV5-1 to TRBJ1-2; 9 nucleotides match TRBD1. The CDR3 is 14 residues long. Trimming at V came to 4 bases and at J to 7 bases, leaving 8 bases not matched to a gene. CDR1 and CDR2 (germline): SGHRS, YFSETQ. The CDR3 spells CASSEPGQGIGYTF. The CDR3 nucleotides are TGCGCCAGCAGCGAACCTGGACAGGGGATTGGCTACACCTTC.

The chain recombines TRBV30 with TRBJ1-6, with 10 nucleotides matching TRBD1. Germline CDR1 and CDR2: GTSNPN and SVGIG (reference sequence). The CDR3 loop spans 15 amino acids. V trimming: 5 bases; J trimming: 7 bases; junction bases outside the gene matches: 8. The CDR3 nucleotides read TGTGCCTGGGAGGGACAGGGGTTTGGAAATTCACCCCTCCACTTT. It codes for CAWEGQGFGNSPLHF.